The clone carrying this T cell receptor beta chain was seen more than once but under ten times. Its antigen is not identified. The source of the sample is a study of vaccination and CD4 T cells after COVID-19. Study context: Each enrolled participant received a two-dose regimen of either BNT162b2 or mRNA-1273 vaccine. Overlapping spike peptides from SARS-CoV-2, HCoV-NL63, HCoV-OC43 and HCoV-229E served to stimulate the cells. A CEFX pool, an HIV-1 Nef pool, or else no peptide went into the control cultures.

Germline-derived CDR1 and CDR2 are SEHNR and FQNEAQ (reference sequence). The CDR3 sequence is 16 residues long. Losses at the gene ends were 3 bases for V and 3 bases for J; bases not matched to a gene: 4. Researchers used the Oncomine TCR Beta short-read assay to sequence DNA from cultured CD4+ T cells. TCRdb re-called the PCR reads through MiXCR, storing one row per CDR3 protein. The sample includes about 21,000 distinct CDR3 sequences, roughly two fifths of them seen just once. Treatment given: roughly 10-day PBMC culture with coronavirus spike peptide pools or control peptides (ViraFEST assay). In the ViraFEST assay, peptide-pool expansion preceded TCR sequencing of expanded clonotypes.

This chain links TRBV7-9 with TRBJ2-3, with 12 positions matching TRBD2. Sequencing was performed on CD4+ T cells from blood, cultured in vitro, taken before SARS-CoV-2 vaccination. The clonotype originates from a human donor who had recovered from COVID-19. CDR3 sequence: CASSLSGLAGTDTQYF. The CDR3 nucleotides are TGTGCCAGCAGCTTGTCCGGACTAGCGGGAACAGATACGCAGTATTTT.